The T cell receptor beta chain under discussion was sequenced for a study of vaccination and CD4 T cells after COVID-19. About the research overall: Participants, all vaccine recipients, received two doses of either BNT162b2 or mRNA-1273. Overlapping SARS-CoV-2, HCoV-NL63, HCoV-OC43 and HCoV-229E spike peptides stimulated the cells.

Trimming removed 5 bases at V and 1 base at J, with 10 bases between. CDR3 size: 14 residues. Germline V gene lookup returns CDR1 MNHEY and CDR2 SVGEGT. Treatment described: roughly nine-day PBMC culture with coronavirus spike peptide pools or control peptides (ViraFEST assay). The unexposed donor gave CD4+ T cells before the COVID-19 pandemic (2011-2018). The ViraFEST method relied on peptide pools to expand antigen-specific T cells, followed by TCR sequencing. A word on this clonotype: Its antigen is undetermined.

General study findings and limits: Of the reactive clones in convalescent patients, a median about 86% showed up only post-vaccination.

The Oncomine TCR Beta short-read assay sequenced DNA from cultured CD4+ T cells. Cultures of CD4+ T cells served as the source for extracting genomic DNA. TCRdb ran MiXCR on the PCR reads and lists one entry per CDR3 protein. The sample comprises more than 6,500 distinct CDR3 sequences, roughly a third of which are singletons, and 11% rests with the top ten. This chain uses TRBV6-2 or TRBV6-3 with TRBJ2-3; a possible D gene is TRBD2 (5 bases). Sequenced sample: CD4+ T cells from blood, cultured in vitro. The receptor comes from a human donor in good health. The CDR3 DNA reads TGTGCCAGCAGTCCGAACGGGGGCACAGATACGCAGTATTTT. It specifies CASSPNGGTDTQYF.